The 15 T cell receptor beta chains listed next were all sequenced from one sample in a study of cytomegalovirus exposure and HLA in healthy donors (dated by TCRdb to between 2016 and 2019). The library was generated by the immunoSEQ multiplex PCR assay. For the multiplex PCR, a mixture combining 60 forward primers for TCR Vbeta segments and 13 reverse primers for TCR Jbeta segments was used. Not all clones reach the TCRdb copy of this immuneACCESS table, which keeps in-frame sequences only. Checked studies attribute under half of the gap to unresolved V genes and leave the rest unexplained. The sample table records around 140,000 clones; roughly 76% of these occur just once. Under 3.5% of the sample comes from the top ten. Input material: PBMCs. Every receptor here comes from a woman aged 25 to 39 in good health and CMV-seronegative.

The chain uses TRBV10-3 and TRBJ2-1; 7 bases map to TRBD1. CDR3 length equals 12 residues. V was clipped by 2 bases and J by 10 bases; unmatched bases: 2. Germline CDR1 reads ENHRY; CDR2 reads SYGVKD. CDR3 bases: TGTGCCATCAGTGAGGGACAGGTCGAGCAGTTCTTC. This sequence encodes CAISEGQVEQFF.

The CDR3 region is CASSQDRASGGYEQYF. The CDR3 DNA reads TGCGCCAGCAGCCAAGATCGAGCTAGCGGGGGGTACGAGCAGTACTTC. This chain uses TRBV4-3 with TRBJ2-7, with TRBD2 identical over 11 bases. After removal of 0 bases from V and 4 bases from J, the junction contained 5 bases not matched to a gene. CDR3 length: 16 amino acids. Germline V gene sequence: CDR1 LGHNA, CDR2 YSLEER.

The rearrangement joins TRBV7-2 to TRBJ1-4; tentatively, D is TRBD1 (6 bases). Trimming pared 8 bases from V and 8 bases from J, leaving 18 bases between. Germline V gene sequence: CDR1 SGHTA, CDR2 FQGNSA. The CDR3 is made up of 14 amino acids. CDR3 DNA sequence: TGTGCCAGCGGCCAGGGGCGGTTGGGCGAAAAACTGTTTTTT. Protein: CASGQGRLGEKLFF. Filled out from reference TRBV7-2 and TRBJ1-4, the complete variable domain reads GAGVSQSPSNKVTEKGKDVELRCDPISGHTALYWYRQSLGQGLEFLIYFQGNSAPDKSGLPSDRFSAERTGGSVSTLTIQRTQQEDSAVYLCASGQGRLGEKLFFGSGTQLSVL.

The rearrangement links TRBV27 to TRBJ2-4; 7 nucleotides align to TRBD2. The germline CDR1 and CDR2 sequences are MNHEY and SMNVEV (reference sequence). The CDR3 spans 17 residues. After removal of 1 base from V and 1 base from J, the junction contained 7 bases not matched to a gene. CDR3 DNA: TGTGCCAGCAGTTTATTAGGGCGGGGGTTCGCCAAAAACATTCAGTACTTC. Translation: CASSLLGRGFAKNIQYF.

The chain carries TRBV5-1 and TRBJ2-7; the match to TRBD1 covers 7 bases. The germline V gene has CDR1 SGHRS and CDR2 YFSETQ. Losses at the gene ends were 4 bases for V and 2 bases for J; bases not matched to a gene: 9. CDR3 length equals 15 residues. The CDR3 DNA reads as TGCGCCAGCAGCCAAAAGACAGGGTATCCCTACGAGCAGTACTTC. Protein sequence: CASSQKTGYPYEQYF.

A single count supports this clone. This sequence joins TRBV14 and TRBJ2-3, with 8 bases identical to TRBD2. Per germline, CDR1 SGHDN and CDR2 FVKESK. The junction had 24 bases not matched to a gene; V was cut back by 0 bases and J by 4 bases. The CDR3 extends over 22 amino acids. CDR3 nucleotides: TGTGCCAGCAGCCAAGATAATATTCAAGCGGGAGATTCTGTAGTGGGTGCAGATACGCAGTATTTT. It is translated as CASSQDNIQAGDSVVGADTQYF. Full variable domain (missing parts from reference TRBV14 and TRBJ2-3): EAGVTQFPSHSVIEKGQTVTLRCDPISGHDNLYWYRRVMGKEIKFLLHFVKESKQDESGMPNNRFLAERTGGTYSTLKVQPAELEDSGVYFCASSQDNIQAGDSVVGADTQYFGPGTRLTVL.

The rearrangement joins TRBV7-2 to TRBJ2-3; no reliable D call. Germline V CDR1 and CDR2: SGHTA, FQGNSA. The V gene lost 3 bases and the J gene lost 5 bases, with 3 bases spanning the gap. The length of the CDR3 is 11 residues. CDR3 residues: CASSFQDTQYF. In nucleotides, the CDR3 is TGTGCCAGCAGCTTCCAAGATACGCAGTATTTT.

This chain joins TRBV30 and TRBJ2-3; 7 positions match TRBD1. Germline CDR1 is GTSNPN and CDR2 is SVGIG (reference sequence). V lost 1 base to trimming and J lost 2 bases; unmatched junction nucleotides: 6. This CDR3 has 15 residues. Written as DNA, the CDR3 is TGTGCCTGGAGTGACCCCGGGACAGCCACAGATACGCAGTATTTT. Its protein product is CAWSDPGTATDTQYF.

The genes are TRBV27 and TRBJ2-3; unclear D gene. CDR3 length: 13 residues. The germline V and J ends were trimmed by 6 bases and 5 bases, with 12 bases remaining between them. CDR1 is MNHEY and CDR2 is SMNVEV in the germline V gene (reference sequence). CDR3 in DNA: TGTGCCAGCAGCGAGACCCGAGGAGATACGCAGTATTTT. It translates to CASSETRGDTQYF.

The CDR3 nucleotides are TGTGCCAGCAGCTTACAAGGGGACAGAACTCAGCCCCAGCATTTT. Amino acid sequence: CASSLQGDRTQPQHF. The J gene is TRBJ1-5, the V gene TRBV7-2; TRBD1 matches 7 bases. Germline V gene data show CDR1 as SGHTA and CDR2 as FQGNSA. CDR3 length: 15 residues. Germline trimming cut 2 bases from V and 6 bases from J; bases unmatched to any gene: 7. The whole variable domain, filled in from reference TRBV7-2 and TRBJ1-5, reads GAGVSQSPSNKVTEKGKDVELRCDPISGHTALYWYRQSLGQGLEFLIYFQGNSAPDKSGLPSDRFSAERTGGSVSTLTIQRTQQEDSAVYLCASSLQGDRTQPQHFGDGTRLSIL.

The V and J genes are TRBV6-4 and TRBJ1-1; D might be TRBD1 (5 bases). CDR1 is MRHNA, CDR2 SNTAGT, per germline. There are 13 residues in the CDR3. Trimming cost V 2 bases and J 11 bases, with 15 bases left between them. The CDR3 spells CASSDARGGKAFF. CDR3 sequence (DNA): TGTGCCAGCAGTGACGCTCGGGGGGGAAAGGCTTTCTTT.

The rearrangement joins TRBV11-1 to TRBJ2-5, with D uncertain. There are 14 residues in the CDR3. Germline V gene data show CDR1 as SGHAT and CDR2 as FQDESV (reference sequence). Trimming took 2 bases from V and 0 from J, leaving 7 bases between them. CDR3 in DNA: TGTGCCAGCAGCTTATCTATGTACCAAGAGACCCAGTACTTC. Translation gives CASSLSMYQETQYF.

The CDR3 sequence: CASSYSGRSADTQYF. CDR3 in DNA: TGTGCCAGCAGCTATAGTGGGAGGAGTGCAGATACGCAGTATTTT. The gene calls are TRBV7-9 and TRBJ2-3; a possible D gene is TRBD2 (6 bases). CDR1 is SEHNR and CDR2 is FQNEAQ in the germline V gene (reference sequence). V was clipped by 4 bases and J by 4 bases, with 15 bases between them. This CDR3 contains 15 residues.

The chain employs TRBV7-7 and TRBJ2-5; 7 bases agree with TRBD1. CDR3 length: 13 amino acids. Germline lookup yields CDR1 SSHAT and CDR2 FNYEAQ (reference sequence). V was pared by 5 bases and J by 6 bases, with 6 bases of the junction left unmatched. The CDR3 bases are TGTGCCAGCAGCGTAGACAGGGAAAAGACCCAGTACTTC. Protein: CASSVDREKTQYF.

This clone has just a few counts. V gene TRBV5-6 combines with J gene TRBJ2-7; D ambiguous. The CDR3 spans 15 residues. V was clipped by 0 bases and J by 1 base, with 11 bases between them. Germline CDR1 and CDR2: SGHDT and YYEEEE. CDR3 in amino acids: CASSLGGSASYEQYF. In nucleotides, the CDR3 is TGTGCCAGCAGCTTGGGTGGCTCCGCTTCCTACGAGCAGTACTTC.